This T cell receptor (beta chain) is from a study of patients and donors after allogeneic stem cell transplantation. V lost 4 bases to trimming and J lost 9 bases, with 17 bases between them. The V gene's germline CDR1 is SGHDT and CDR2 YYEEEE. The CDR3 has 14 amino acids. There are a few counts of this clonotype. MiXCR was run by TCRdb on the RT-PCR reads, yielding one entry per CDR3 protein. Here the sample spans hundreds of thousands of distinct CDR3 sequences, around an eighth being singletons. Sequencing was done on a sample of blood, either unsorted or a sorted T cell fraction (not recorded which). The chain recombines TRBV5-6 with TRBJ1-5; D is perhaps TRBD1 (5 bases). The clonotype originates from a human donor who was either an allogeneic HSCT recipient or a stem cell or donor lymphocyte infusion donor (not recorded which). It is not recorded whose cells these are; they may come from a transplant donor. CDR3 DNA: TGTGCCAGCAGCCCGGGACTGTCCATGGGGCCCCAGCATTTT. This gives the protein CASSPGLSMGPQHF.